The rows below give T cell receptor beta chains drawn from one sample of a study of blood T cells in healthy people across ages. Each CDR3 protein gets one entry after TCRdb re-called the 5' RACE reads with MiXCR. Of 1.5 million to 2 million distinct CDR3 sequences listed, about 50% are singletons. Sample: blood. These receptors were taken from a woman between 35 and 50 years old in good health. The CDR3 runs from the conserved cysteine through the conserved F or W. Fields, in order: J gene, clone size, D gene, V gene, CDR3 DNA, CDR3 protein. A D gene is named only where the DNA matches it firmly. Rows give clone size only sometimes, using once, few, many, or a class for an expanded clone.

TRBJ2-5,-,-,TRBV9,TGTGCCAGCAGCGTAGGTTTCGAAGAGACCCAGTACTTC,CASSVGFEETQYF
TRBJ2-3,few,TRBD2,TRBV6-5,TGTGCCAGCAGGGTAGCGGGGTCCCCAGATACGCAGTATTTT,CASRVAGSPDTQYF
TRBJ2-1,-,-,TRBV4-3,TGCGCCAGCAGCCAAGATGCAGTCTCCTACAATGAGCAGTTCTTC,CASSQDAVSYNEQFF
TRBJ2-7,-,TRBD2,TRBV7-2,TGTGCCAGCAGCTTAAATCCAGCGGGGACGACTAACGAGCAGTACTTC,CASSLNPAGTTNEQYF
TRBJ2-7,few,-,TRBV6-2/TRBV6-3,TGTGCCAGCAGTTCCGCCGTAGGGCGATACTACGAGCAGTACTTC,CASSSAVGRYYEQYF
TRBJ1-4,-,-,TRBV5-5,TGTGCCAGCAGCCTCTCGACAACCACTAATGAAAAACTGTTTTTT,CASSLSTTTNEKLFF
TRBJ2-4,-,TRBD2,TRBV12-3/TRBV12-4,TGTGCCAGCAGCCCAGGACTAGCGGAGCAGTACTTC,CASSPGLAEQYF
TRBJ2-3,-,-,TRBV5-1,TGCGCCAGCAGCCCACAGACTAGAGATACGCAGTATTTT,CASSPQTRDTQYF
TRBJ2-3,-,-,TRBV24-1,TGTGCCACCTCCGGTGTGTGGACAGATACGCAGTATTTT,CATSGVWTDTQYF
TRBJ2-1,-,TRBD2,TRBV20-1,TGCAGTGCTGGTGCGGGGGGCCTCTCCTACAATGAGCAGTTCTTC,CSAGAGGLSYNEQFF
TRBJ2-1,-,-,TRBV2,TGTGCCACCAACAGGGCCACCTCCTACAATGAGCAGTTCTTC,CATNRATSYNEQFF
TRBJ2-1,-,TRBD2,TRBV5-1,TGCGCCAGCAGCACGGGACTAGAGTACGATGAGCAGTTCTTC,CASSTGLEYDEQFF
TRBJ2-1,-,TRBD2,TRBV28,TGTGCCAGCAGAGGGACTAGCGGGGGCCCCTCCTACAATGAGCAGTTCTTC,CASRGTSGGPSYNEQFF
TRBJ2-1,few,TRBD1,TRBV9,TGTGCCAGCAGCGTTTACGCACAGGGGAGCTCCTACAATGAGCAGTTCTTC,CASSVYAQGSSYNEQFF